The 12 T cell receptor beta chains presented below share a single source sample, sequenced in a study of cytomegalovirus exposure and HLA in healthy donors. The PCR had 60 Vbeta and 13 Jbeta primers. Profiling relied on immunoSEQ multiplex PCR, and the TCRdb table lists in-frame clones only, not all of them. The sample shows roughly 100,000 clones, approximately 14% of them seen only once. Specimen: PBMCs. The receptors derive from a female donor in good health and CMV-seronegative.

In DNA form, the CDR3 reads TGTGCCAGTAGTAGGGAGCGGGGGAGCTACGAGCAGTACTTC. As protein: CASSRERGSYEQYF. This rearrangement joins TRBV19 to TRBJ2-7, with TRBD2 matching over 8 bases. V was pared by 4 bases and J by 3 bases, with 5 bases of the junction left unmatched. Germline-derived CDR1 and CDR2 are LNHDA and SQIVND (reference sequence). The CDR3 is made up of 14 amino acids.

The gene calls are TRBV30 and TRBJ2-2, with D possibly matching TRBD2 (6 bases). The CDR3 has 15 residues. Germline CDR1 GTSNPN, CDR2 SVGIG (reference sequence). Trimming cost V 0 bases and J 4 bases, with 12 bases left between them. The CDR3 coding sequence is TGTGCCTGGAGTGTGCCCGGGACTTCCACCGGGGAGCTGTTTTTT. This encodes CAWSVPGTSTGELFF.

The gene calls are TRBV4-3 and TRBJ1-3, with TRBD1 as a possible D gene (5 bases). The CDR3 contains 17 residues. Trimming removed 0 bases from V and 2 bases from J, with 14 bases in between. Looked up from germline, CDR1 is LGHNA and CDR2 is YSLEER. This chain's CDR3 is CASSQDRIRVTGNTIYF. CDR3 nucleotide sequence: TGCGCCAGCAGCCAAGATCGAATCAGGGTTACTGGAAACACCATATATTTT.

In its sample, this clone was seen a few times. The CDR3 spells CASSKAGGEPSYEQYF. DNA of the CDR3: TGTGCCAGCAGCAAGGCTGGGGGGGAGCCCTCCTACGAGCAGTACTTC. This chain links TRBV7-6 with TRBJ2-7, with 7 bases identical to TRBD2. The CDR3 runs to 16 residues. Germline V gene data show CDR1 as SGHVS and CDR2 as FNYEAQ. J gave up 0 bases and V 5 bases, and 10 bases lay outside the gene matches.

The chain is built from TRBV5-6 and TRBJ2-7, with TRBD2 identical over 7 bases. The germline CDR1 and CDR2 sequences are SGHDT and YYEEEE. Germline trimming cut 2 bases from V and 0 bases from J; bases unmatched to any gene: 5. The length of the CDR3 is 15 residues. The CDR3 DNA is TGTGCCAGCAGCTTAATCCGGGACTACTCCTACGAGCAGTACTTC. Residues: CASSLIRDYSYEQYF.

The chain uses TRBV27 and TRBJ1-2, with TRBD1 identical over 10 bases. In germline, CDR1 is MNHEY, CDR2 SMNVEV (reference sequence). V shed 5 bases, J shed 4 bases, and the junction held 7 bases outside the gene matches. The CDR3 is made up of 15 amino acids. CDR3 bases: TGTGCCAGCAGTCGAAGACAGGGGGCGGGCTATGGCTACACCTTC. The encoded protein is CASSRRQGAGYGYTF.

This chain connects TRBV20-1 to TRBJ2-3; D is ambiguous. Germline V gene lookup returns CDR1 DFQATT and CDR2 SNEGSKA (reference sequence). Trimming took 5 bases from V and 6 from J, leaving 9 bases between them. The CDR3 covers 11 residues. Here the CDR3 reads CSAWAPDTQYF. CDR3 coding DNA: TGCAGTGCTTGGGCCCCGGATACGCAGTATTTT.

This clone was found a few times. This chain's CDR3 is CAWSLGTSGSYNEQFF. CDR3 in DNA: TGTGCCTGGAGCCTAGGGACTAGCGGCTCCTACAATGAGCAGTTCTTC. The V gene is TRBV30, the J gene TRBJ2-1, with 11 nucleotides matching TRBD2. Germline V gene sequence: CDR1 GTSNPN, CDR2 SVGIG (reference sequence). V was pared by 3 bases and J by 0 bases, with 4 bases of the junction left unmatched. This CDR3 has 16 residues.

This rearrangement joins TRBV7-9 to TRBJ2-7; TRBD1 matches 7 bases. V trimming: 5 bases; J trimming: 4 bases; junction bases outside the gene matches: 11. Germline CDR1 and CDR2: SEHNR and FQNEAQ (reference sequence). The CDR3 runs 15 residues. CDR3 residues: CASSPRQGAWYEQYF. CDR3 sequence (DNA): TGTGCCAGCAGCCCTCGACAGGGAGCGTGGTACGAGCAGTACTTC.

CDR3 nucleotide sequence: TGTGCCAGCAGCGTCCCCTCGGGACTAGCGGGGGCGAACTCCTACAATGAGCAGTTCTTC. Protein product: CASSVPSGLAGANSYNEQFF. J is TRBJ2-1 and V is TRBV9, with 14 bases matching TRBD2. J gave up 0 bases and V 2 bases, and 10 bases lay outside the gene matches. The germline CDR1 and CDR2 sequences are SGDLS and YYNGEE. This CDR3 is built from 20 residues.

This rearrangement joins TRBV11-3 to TRBJ2-3; 9 bases map to TRBD1. The CDR3 runs to 15 residues. Trimming cost V 4 bases and J 3 bases; bases outside gene matches: 5. CDR1 and CDR2 from the germline V gene are SGHNT and YENEEA. The chain's CDR3 is CASSSGQGWTDTQYF. The CDR3 nucleotides read TGTGCCAGCAGCTCTGGACAGGGGTGGACAGATACGCAGTATTTT.

Regarding this clone: At the DNA level, this CDR3 is encoded by other sequences in the same sample as well. The chain employs TRBV9 and TRBJ1-1, with 7 nucleotides matching TRBD1. This CDR3 region has 15 residues. Germline CDR1 reads SGDLS; CDR2 reads YYNGEE. With V trimmed by 2 bases and J by 3 bases, 7 bases remained unmatched. The CDR3 reads CASSVTGAPDTEAFF. In nucleotides, the CDR3 is TGTGCCAGCAGCGTCACAGGGGCCCCGGACACTGAAGCTTTCTTT.